This is a list of T cell receptor beta chains from one sample in a study of neurological immune-mediated disorders. MiXCR was run by TCRdb on the 5' RACE reads, yielding one entry per CDR3 protein. Here the sample spans 45,000 or so distinct CDR3 sequences, 3% to 3.5% being singletons. The sequenced sample consisted of PBMCs. The receptors stem from a woman between 50 and 59 years old with multiple sclerosis. Each CDR3 is given with its conserved first and last residue.

TRBV7-2 | CASSPQGGANYGYTF
TRBV3-1 | CASSQSLGLSNTGELFF
TRBV3-1 | CASSQDPQGFDEQYF
TRBV20-1 | CSAFDSRDSPLHF
TRBV5-1 | CASSRTSGEYTGELFF
TRBV24-1 | CATSDLDRFSGANVLTF
TRBV20-1 | CSARVGGVEQFF
TRBV4-2 | CASSQEGTKGSYNEQFF
TRBV7-6 | CASSLGVPETQYF
TRBV7-2 | CASSSQGSNTEAFF
TRBV10-1 | CASSESLAAPYNEQFF
TRBV3-1 | CASSQGWDRGNYGYTF
TRBV20-1 | CSAGRGSTGYTF
TRBV3-1 | CDSSKQGDTQYF
TRBV20-1 | CSARDTGDSGNTIYF
TRBV11-2 | CASSSQGIRNYGYTF
TRBV20-1 | CSARPGASSYNEQFF
TRBV7-3 | CASSSWTSGMAGELFF
TRBV20-1 | CSAVGSPDTQYF
TRBV20-1 | CSALPTSGSPGELFF
TRBV9 | CASNRNPAEKLFF
TRBV5-1 | CASSPSDSTDTQYF
TRBV20-1 | CSASGEAYNEQFF
TRBV20-1 | CSARFGETQYF
TRBV3-1 | CASSLQGAQNSPLHF
TRBV2 | CASGGGGDRNTGELFF
TRBV20-1 | CSASTGVLSPLHF
TRBV10-3 | CAISSRDRGSSMHF
TRBV2 | CASSLDRGFDGYTF
TRBV16 | CASSQSGRTNYGYTF
TRBV5-1 | CASRDRGNLDEKLFF
TRBV5-1 | CASSYTGNENEAFF
TRBV12-3/TRBV12-4 | CASSSRGRSAEAFF
TRBV12-3/TRBV12-4 | CASSVHRDRGSAGELFF
TRBV28 | CASTVGGVKKLFF
TRBV28 | CASSLAGNSYEQYF
TRBV20-1 | CSARNSRQGRGYTF
TRBV20-1 | CSAKGLAGNSYNEQFF
TRBV5-1 | CASSPTGGNQPQHF
TRBV7-8 | CASRPIAGGRIDTQYF
TRBV5-1 | CASSTGQVEDTQYF
TRBV5-1 | CASSQDRMNTEAFF
TRBV7-9 | CASSWGRASSYEQYF
TRBV5-5 | CASRHLATEAFF
TRBV20-1 | CSAAELAGGGNEQFF
TRBV6-4 | CASKGAGNSPLHF
TRBV5-1 | CASSLPAGVTDTQYF
TRBV21-1 | CASSKCTAGEVYEQYF
TRBV7-6 | CASSLPTSGGADTQYF
TRBV20-1 | CSARDIQSYEQYF